Listed here are 6 T cell receptor beta chains from one sample, sequenced in a study of cytomegalovirus exposure and HLA in healthy donors. It was with 60 Vbeta and 13 Jbeta primers that the PCR ran. Sequenced by immunoSEQ multiplex PCR; TCRdb stores in-frame clones only, minus some. There are over 50,000 clones in the sample; about 81% occur only once, and roughly 47% lies in the top ten. Input material: PBMCs. All receptors come from a man aged 45 to 65 in good health and CMV-seropositive.

V and J are TRBV21-1 and TRBJ1-1. TRBV21-1 is reported as a pseudogene. The CDR3 consists of 16 residues. CDR3 protein: CAGEETRTIMSTEAFF. In DNA, the CDR3 is TGTGCCGGCGAAGAAACGAGAACTATAATGTCCACTGAAGCTTTCTTT.

V usage is TRBV6-5 and J usage is TRBJ2-3; 8 nucleotides line up with TRBD2. Germline V gene lookup returns CDR1 MNHEY and CDR2 SVGAGI. This CDR3 has 14 residues. With V trimmed by 4 bases and J by 9 bases, 9 bases remained unmatched. The CDR3 DNA reads as TGTGCCAGCAGTTCTCGGGGGGGCCTTGGGACGCAGTATTTT. Amino acids: CASSSRGGLGTQYF.

The rearrangement joins TRBV28 to TRBJ2-2; 8 bases fit TRBD1. The V gene's germline CDR1 is MDHEN and CDR2 SYDVKM. V dropped 7 bases and J dropped 7; count of bases not matched to a gene: 11. CDR3 size: 15 residues. CDR3 coding DNA: TGTGCCAGCACCCAGCAGGGGGCGAAGGTCGGGGAGCTGTTTTTT. Its translation: CASTQQGAKVGELFF.

The rearrangement uses TRBV6-5 and TRBJ2-5, with TRBD1 as a possible D gene (5 bases). This CDR3 is built from 12 residues. Germline CDR1 and CDR2: MNHEY and SVGAGI. Trimming shortened V by 10 bases and J by 6 bases, and 15 bases separated the two germline ends. DNA of the CDR3: TGTGCCACCAAAGGGGAAGGAAAGACCCAGTACTTC. Amino acid sequence: CATKGEGKTQYF.

J is TRBJ1-2 and V is TRBV19, with D perhaps TRBD1 (6 bases). The CDR3 totals 13 residues. V shed 4 bases and J shed 1 base, with 7 bases lying between them. Per the germline V gene, CDR1 is LNHDA and CDR2 is SQIVND (reference sequence). CDR3 nucleotides: TGTGCCAGTAGTAGGACAGATAACTATGGCTACACCTTC. This sequence encodes CASSRTDNYGYTF.

Turning to this clone: The junction and the germline gene differ at one end; a read error may be behind it. The chain employs TRBV7-8 and TRBJ1-6; tentatively, D is TRBD1 (5 bases). CDR3 length: 13 amino acids. Per the germline V gene, CDR1 is SGHVS and CDR2 is FQNEAQ. CDR3 in amino acids: CASSLDLGGPLLF. The CDR3 bases are TGTGCCAGCAGCTTAGACCTGGGGGGACCCCTGTTATTT.